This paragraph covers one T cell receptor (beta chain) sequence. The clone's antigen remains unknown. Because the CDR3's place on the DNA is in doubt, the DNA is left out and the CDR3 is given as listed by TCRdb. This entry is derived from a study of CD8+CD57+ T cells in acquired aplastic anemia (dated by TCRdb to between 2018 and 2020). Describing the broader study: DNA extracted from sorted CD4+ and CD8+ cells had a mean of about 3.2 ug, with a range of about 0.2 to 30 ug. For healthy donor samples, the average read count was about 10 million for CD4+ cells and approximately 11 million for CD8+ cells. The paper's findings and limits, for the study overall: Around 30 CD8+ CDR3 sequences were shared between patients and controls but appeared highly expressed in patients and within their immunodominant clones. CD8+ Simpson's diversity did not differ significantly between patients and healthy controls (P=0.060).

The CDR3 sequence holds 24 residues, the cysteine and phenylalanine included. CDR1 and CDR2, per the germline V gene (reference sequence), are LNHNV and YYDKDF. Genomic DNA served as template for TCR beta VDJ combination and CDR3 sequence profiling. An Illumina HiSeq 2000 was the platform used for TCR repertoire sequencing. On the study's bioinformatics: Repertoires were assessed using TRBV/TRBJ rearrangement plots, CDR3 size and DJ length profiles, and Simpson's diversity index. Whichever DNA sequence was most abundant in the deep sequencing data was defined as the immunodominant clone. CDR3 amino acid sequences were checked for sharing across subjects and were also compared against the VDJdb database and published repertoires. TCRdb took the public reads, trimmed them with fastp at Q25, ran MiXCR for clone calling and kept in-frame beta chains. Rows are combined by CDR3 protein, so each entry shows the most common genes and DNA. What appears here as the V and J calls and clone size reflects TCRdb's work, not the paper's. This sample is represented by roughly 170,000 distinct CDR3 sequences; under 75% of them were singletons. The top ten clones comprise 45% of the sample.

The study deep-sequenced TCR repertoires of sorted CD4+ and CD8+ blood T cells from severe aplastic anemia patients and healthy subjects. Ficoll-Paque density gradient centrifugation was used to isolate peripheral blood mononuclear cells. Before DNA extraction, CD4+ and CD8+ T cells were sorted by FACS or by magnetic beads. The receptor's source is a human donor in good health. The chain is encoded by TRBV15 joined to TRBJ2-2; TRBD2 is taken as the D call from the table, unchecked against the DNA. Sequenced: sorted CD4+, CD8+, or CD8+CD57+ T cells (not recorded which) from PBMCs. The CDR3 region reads CATSRDGDLGYNEQFFGPAGELFF.